This TCR beta chain derives from a study of shared clonotypes between healthy human individuals. Study-level findings and limits: Naive CD4 clonotype sharing across several donors was 4.5% to 6%.

Authors' methods: Sequence data from immunoSEQ were junction-only and lacked quality scores; consequently, filtering differed. Profiled with immunoSEQ multiplex PCR; TCRdb holds only in-frame clones, not every one. Clonal size and the V and J genes are those of that table, whereas D and trimming came from the DNA. The data show about 580,000 clones, roughly 98% seen once. Cells designated naive CD8 were CD45RO-negative and were positively selected for CCR7, with terminally differentiated effector memory CD45RA+ cells excluded. Only Caucasian adults living in Nashville, Tennessee served as donors. On this clone itself: The antigen is unknown.

The CDR3 loop spans 16 amino acids. CDR1 is SGDLS and CDR2 is YYNGEE in the germline V gene. V dropped 3 bases and J dropped 2; count of bases not matched to a gene: 8. The sequencing sample was made of naive CD8+ T cells sorted from blood. V gene TRBV9 combines with J gene TRBJ2-1, with TRBD2 identical over 7 bases. The receptor's source is a man aged 30 to 45 in good health. The CDR3, as DNA: TGTGCCAGCAGCGGAAATCTAGCGGAAGCCTACAATGAGCAGTTCTTC. This encodes CASSGNLAEAYNEQFF.